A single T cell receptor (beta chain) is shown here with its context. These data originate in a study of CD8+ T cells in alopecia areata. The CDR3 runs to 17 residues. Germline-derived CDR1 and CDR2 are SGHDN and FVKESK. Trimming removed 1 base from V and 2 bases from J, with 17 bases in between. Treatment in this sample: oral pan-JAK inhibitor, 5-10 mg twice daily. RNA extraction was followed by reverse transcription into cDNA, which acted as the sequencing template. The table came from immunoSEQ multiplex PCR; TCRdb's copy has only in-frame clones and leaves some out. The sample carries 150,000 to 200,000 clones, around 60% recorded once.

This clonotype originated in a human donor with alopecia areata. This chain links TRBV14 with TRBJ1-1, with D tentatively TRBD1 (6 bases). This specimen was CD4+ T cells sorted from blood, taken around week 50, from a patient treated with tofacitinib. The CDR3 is CASSQGLGTTKNTEAFF. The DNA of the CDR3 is TGTGCCAGCAGCCAAGGGCTCGGGACAACAAAAAACACTGAAGCTTTCTTT. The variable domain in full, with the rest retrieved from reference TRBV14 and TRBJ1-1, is EAGVTQFPSHSVIEKGQTVTLRCDPISGHDNLYWYRRVMGKEIKFLLHFVKESKQDESGMPNNRFLAERTGGTYSTLKVQPAELEDSGVYFCASSQGLGTTKNTEAFFGQGTRLTVV.